This record concerns one T cell receptor (beta chain) sequence. Its antigen is undetermined. Regarding treatment: over 15 received Ad26.COV2.S at low or high dose, single or two shots; about five received placebo; per-sample allocation not given. Each sample was drawn 63 days after the first injection (of vaccine or placebo). The individual, an adult aged 18-55 years, was a donor in Boston. Ad26 vector vaccine expressed Wuhan-strain SARS-CoV-2 spike. The protocol was immunoSEQ multiplex PCR, while the TCRdb copy is restricted to in-frame clones and leaves out a portion. The sample contains about 380,000 clones, 83% of which appear only once. These data come from a study of Ad26.COV2.S vaccination and SARS-CoV-2 variants. Study overall: Ad26.COV2.S was injected intramuscularly once or twice, 56 days apart. Study-wide points: Non-spike TCR breadth showed similarity between vaccine and placebo recipients.

CDR3 length: 20 amino acids. The germline V and J ends were trimmed by 2 bases and 2 bases, with 28 bases remaining between them. Per the germline V gene, CDR1 is SGHTS and CDR2 is YDEGEE. The sample in question was peripheral blood, obtained in a trial of Ad26.COV2.S vaccine versus placebo. The sequence derives from a person between 18 and 65 years old who received the Ad26.COV2.S COVID-19 vaccine or a placebo. This chain uses TRBV5-8 with TRBJ1-2, with D possibly matching TRBD1 (6 bases). In DNA form, the CDR3 reads TGTGCCAGCAGCTTTGAGTCCAGAACAGGGTATCTACCTCCCAACTATGGCTACACCTTC. It is translated as CASSFESRTGYLPPNYGYTF.